These 12 T cell receptor beta chains share one sample of origin, sequenced in a study of blood T cells in healthy people across ages. The authors ran a second PCR of about 6 to 12 cycles using a sample-barcoded 5' primer and a J-beta primer mix. Using its own MiXCR run on the 5' RACE reads, TCRdb lists one record per CDR3 protein. In the table there are some 1.7 million distinct CDR3 sequences, about 28% of which are singletons. Input material: blood. The origin of the receptors is a woman in her twenties or thirties in good health.

The rearrangement links TRBV4-3 to TRBJ2-2; D is possibly TRBD1 (5 bases). Germline V gene data show CDR1 as LGHNA and CDR2 as YSLEER. CDR3 length equals 16 residues. V dropped 0 bases and J dropped 6 bases, with 14 bases sitting between them. In DNA form, the CDR3 reads TGCGCCAGCAGCCAAGATCGGTCAGGGTACCCCGGGGAGCTGTTTTTT. Translation gives CASSQDRSGYPGELFF.

The J gene is TRBJ2-7, the V gene TRBV5-1; possible D gene TRBD1, 7 bases. The CDR3 has 14 residues. V lost 4 bases and J 2 bases, leaving 13 bases between the germline ends. Germline V CDR1 and CDR2: SGHRS, YFSETQ. This CDR3 reads CASSGGTVTYEQYF. CDR3 nucleotide sequence: TGCGCCAGCAGCGGCGGGACAGTGACCTACGAGCAGTACTTC.

The J gene is TRBJ1-5, the V gene TRBV5-5; D gene ambiguous. The CDR3 is 13 amino acids. Trimming took 2 bases from V and 6 from J, leaving 9 bases between them. Per germline, CDR1 SGHKS and CDR2 YYEKEE (reference sequence). DNA for the CDR3: TGTGCCAGCAGCTTTCAGGAAGGTCAGCCCCAGCATTTT. This translates into CASSFQEGQPQHF.

The chain carries TRBV5-1 and TRBJ2-5, with D perhaps TRBD1 or TRBD2 (5 bases each). The ends were cut back, 4 bases at V and 4 bases at J, with 17 bases in the middle. CDR1 and CDR2 from the germline V gene are SGHRS and YFSETQ. This CDR3 is built from 15 residues. This CDR3 is CASSLLSSGPETQYF. As DNA, the CDR3 is TGCGCCAGCAGCCTACTTTCGTCGGGGCCAGAGACCCAGTACTTC. The full variable domain, with the rest looked up from reference TRBV5-1 and TRBJ2-5, is KAGVTQTPRYLIKTRGQQVTLSCSPISGHRSVSWYQQTPGQGLQFLFEYFSETQRNKGNFPGRFSGRQFSNSRSEMNVSTLELGDSALYLCASSLLSSGPETQYFGPGTRLLVL.

This clonotype occurred many times. The CDR3 sequence: CASSQDARRASRGGPTNEKLFF. The CDR3 DNA is TGCGCCAGCAGCCAAGATGCTAGGAGAGCCAGCCGCGGAGGTCCAACTAATGAAAAACTGTTTTTT. The chain uses TRBV4-3 and TRBJ1-4, with no clear D. Trimming took 0 bases from V and 0 from J, leaving 26 bases between them. The CDR3 spans 22 residues. From germline, CDR1 is LGHNA and CDR2 YSLEER.

This chain joins TRBV6-5 and TRBJ2-1; D call uncertain. The CDR3 is made up of 14 amino acids. V was pared by 0 bases and J by 3 bases, with 6 bases between. The germline CDR1 and CDR2 sequences are MNHEY and SVGAGI. Here the CDR3 reads CASSYSENYNEQFF. CDR3 sequence (DNA): TGTGCCAGCAGTTACTCGGAAAACTACAATGAGCAGTTCTTC.

J is TRBJ2-1 and V is TRBV24-1; maybe TRBD2 (6 bases). Germline V gene data show CDR1 as KGHDR and CDR2 as SFDVKD. The CDR3 sequence is 16 residues long. The ends were cut back, 0 bases at V and 0 bases at J, with 8 bases in the middle. Written as DNA, the CDR3 is TGTGCCACCAGTGATTTGCAGGAGGGCTCCTACAATGAGCAGTTCTTC. Translated: CATSDLQEGSYNEQFF.

The chain employs TRBV5-1 and TRBJ2-7; possibly TRBD2 for D (5 bases). Germline lookup yields CDR1 SGHRS and CDR2 YFSETQ. The V gene lost 0 bases and the J gene lost 2 bases, with 15 bases spanning the gap. This CDR3 comprises 16 residues. The DNA for the CDR3 is TGCGCCAGCAGCTTGGCCAGGTCGGGATCCGCCTACGAGCAGTACTTC. Amino acid sequence: CASSLARSGSAYEQYF.

The chain couples TRBV11-1 to TRBJ2-7; D is uncertain. The CDR3 is made up of 15 amino acids. Germline V gives CDR1 SGHAT, CDR2 FQDESV (reference sequence). Trimming took off 2 bases at V and 3 bases at J, with 14 bases between the two ends. DNA for the CDR3: TGTGCCAGCAGCTTACAGTCACTGGCAGACTACGAGCAGTACTTC. Translation: CASSLQSLADYEQYF.

DNA for the CDR3: TGTGCCAGCAGTGATACTCGGAGGGCAGACCGCACAGATACGCAGTATTTT. Translation gives CASSDTRRADRTDTQYF. V gene TRBV6-6 combines with J gene TRBJ2-3; D is perhaps TRBD2 (6 bases). This CDR3 contains 17 residues. The germline V gene encodes CDR1 MNHNY and CDR2 SVGAGI (reference sequence). V lost 5 bases and J 1 base, leaving 19 bases between the germline ends.

There are a few counts of this clonotype. The chain couples TRBV20-1 to TRBJ2-3, with D possibly being TRBD2 (7 bases). Germline CDR1 is DFQATT and CDR2 is SNEGSKA (reference sequence). The CDR3 sequence is 14 residues long. V was shortened by 6 bases and J by 5 bases, with 18 bases between the two germline ends. CDR3 protein: CSAGGGLNGDTQYF. In nucleotides, the CDR3 is TGCAGTGCAGGGGGGGGCTTGAACGGAGATACGCAGTATTTT.

In regard to this clonotype: This may arise from a read error, as a much more abundant clone is one base away. This chain connects TRBV20-1 to TRBJ2-4; tentatively, D is TRBD2 (5 bases). Germline V CDR1 and CDR2: DFQATT, SNEGSKA (reference sequence). The CDR3 consists of 12 residues. V was cut by 5 bases and J by 4 bases, with 9 bases left in between. The DNA for the CDR3 is TGCAGTGCTGGAGGCCAGAAAAACATTCAGTACTTC. The encoded protein is CSAGGQKNIQYF.